Shown below are 15 T cell receptor beta chains from a single sample sequenced in a study of OX40 agonist ivuxolimab in advanced cancers. TCRdb's table, derived via immunoSEQ multiplex PCR, lists solely in-frame clones and lacks some. Here the sample spans fewer than 25,000 clones, roughly 85% being singletons. The sequences come from CD4+ or CD8+ T cells sorted from blood, collected in a trial of the OX40 agonist ivuxolimab. The origin of the receptors is an adult with an advanced solid tumor such as melanoma, head and neck, liver or kidney cancer.

The chain's CDR3 is CASSELRGTGSTGELFF. The DNA for the CDR3 is TGTGCCAGCAGTGAATTGCGGGGGACAGGGAGTACCGGGGAGCTGTTTTTT. The genes are TRBV25-1 and TRBJ2-2, with 9 bases matching TRBD1. The length of the CDR3 is 17 residues. The V segment lost 1 base and the J segment 5 bases; nucleotides outside the gene matches: 8. Germline CDR1 is MGHDK and CDR2 is SYGVNS. Combining the CDR3 with reference TRBV25-1 and TRBJ2-2 gives the whole variable domain EADIYQTPRYLVIGTGKKITLECSQTMGHDKMYWYQQDPGMELHLIHYSYGVNSTEKGDLSSESTVSRIRTEHFPLTLESARPSHTSQYLCASSELRGTGSTGELFFGEGSRLTVL.

The sample holds one count of this clone. This rearrangement joins TRBV5-4 to TRBJ2-7; D call uncertain. With 4 bases removed from V and 2 bases from J, the gap between germline ends came to 16 bases. The CDR3 runs to 15 residues. Germline CDR1 reads SGHNT; CDR2 reads YYREEE (reference sequence). CDR3 in amino acids: CASSRLNAGPYEQYF. The CDR3 DNA is TGTGCCAGCAGCAGGTTGAACGCCGGCCCCTACGAGCAGTACTTC.

Here the CDR3 DNA reads TGCAGCGTTGAAGTTGGCAGGGGGCTTTATGGCTACACCTTC. It codes for CSVEVGRGLYGYTF. V and J are TRBV29-1 and TRBJ1-2; 8 positions agree with TRBD1. The CDR3 is 14 residues long. Trimming at V came to 1 base and at J to 5 bases, leaving 6 bases not matched to a gene. Germline CDR1 and CDR2: SQVTM and ANQGSEA.

This chain uses TRBV14 with TRBJ2-1; 7 nucleotides agree with TRBD1. The trim removed 4 bases at V and 8 bases at J, leaving 8 bases unmatched. The CDR3 sequence is 14 residues long. Germline V CDR1 and CDR2: SGHDN, FVKESK. DNA for the CDR3: TGTGCCAGCAGCCCCTTCGACAGGGACCATGAGCAGTTCTTC. Its protein is CASSPFDRDHEQFF.

As DNA, the CDR3 is TGCGCCAGCAGTGATCAGGGTATCTCCTACAATGAGCAGTTCTTC. It codes for CASSDQGISYNEQFF. The chain joins TRBV10-2 to TRBJ2-1; D may be TRBD1 (5 bases). Trimming removed 3 bases at V and 0 bases at J, with 9 bases between. CDR3 length equals 15 residues. From germline, CDR1 is WSHSY and CDR2 SAAADI.

The chain joins TRBV23-1 to TRBJ1-5, with 7 bases lining up with TRBD1. TRBV23-1 is labeled an ORF, and its function is uncertain. The CDR3 covers 15 residues. With 2 bases clipped from V and 5 bases from J, the junction kept 6 bases outside the gene matches. For the CDR3, the DNA is TGCGCCAGCAGTCAAGATGACAGGGTCTATCAGCCCCAGCATTTT. Its protein is CASSQDDRVYQPQHF.

The CDR3 sequence is CASSLLGYEQYF. CDR3 nucleotide sequence: TGTGCCAGCAGCTTGTTGGGGTACGAGCAGTACTTC. The J gene is TRBJ2-7, the V gene TRBV11-2; D not resolved. CDR1 SGHAT and CDR2 FQNNGV come from the germline V gene. Trimming pared 3 bases from V and 4 bases from J, leaving 7 bases between. The CDR3 is 12 amino acids.

The DNA of the CDR3 is TGTGCCAGCAGCTTGGGGCTGATTAGCACAGATACGCAGTATTTT. Translating it yields CASSLGLISTDTQYF. This chain joins TRBV5-6 and TRBJ2-3; D unresolved. The CDR3 has 15 amino acids. V lost 0 bases, J lost 0 bases, and 8 bases lay in between. The germline CDR1 and CDR2 sequences are SGHDT and YYEEEE.

The chain uses TRBV11-2 and TRBJ2-7; D could derive from TRBD1 or TRBD2 (6 bases each). The length of the CDR3 is 14 residues. The germline V and J ends were trimmed by 5 bases and 2 bases, with 13 bases remaining between them. Germline-derived CDR1 and CDR2 are SGHAT and FQNNGV. The CDR3 DNA reads TGTGCCAGCAGCAAGGGGGGAGAAACCTACGAGCAGTACTTC. It is translated as CASSKGGETYEQYF.

The chain recombines TRBV28 with TRBJ2-7; D unclear. CDR1 MDHEN and CDR2 SYDVKM come from the germline V gene. The CDR3 is 13 amino acids. V was pared by 5 bases and J by 3 bases, with 11 bases between. CDR3 nucleotides: TGTGCCAGCAGTCCCAGATCCGGCTACGAGCAGTACTTC. Residues: CASSPRSGYEQYF.

The V gene is TRBV13, the J gene TRBJ2-1; D uncertain. This CDR3 spans 15 amino acids. V lost 0 bases and J lost 0, with 6 bases in between. Germline V gene sequence: CDR1 PRHDT, CDR2 FYEKMQ (reference sequence). The CDR3 loop reads CASSLGLSSYNEQFF. The CDR3 nucleotides are TGTGCCAGCAGCTTAGGGTTGAGCTCCTACAATGAGCAGTTCTTC.

This clone was recorded only once. V gene TRBV28 combines with J gene TRBJ2-7; 16 positions match TRBD2. The germline V gene has CDR1 MDHEN and CDR2 SYDVKM. After removal of 4 bases from V and 5 bases from J, the junction contained 5 bases not matched to a gene. This CDR3 has 16 amino acids. The CDR3 nucleotides read TGTGCCAGCAGTTCGGGACTAGCGGGAGGGCCCAACGAGCAGTACTTC. It codes for CASSSGLAGGPNEQYF.

The gene calls are TRBV6-4 and TRBJ2-7; no definite D call. The CDR3 is 13 residues long. Germline values: CDR1 MRHNA, CDR2 SNTAGT. Trimming pared 0 bases from V and 5 bases from J, leaving 8 bases between. The CDR3 loop is CASSDSIGDEQYF. The DNA of the CDR3 is TGTGCCAGCAGTGACTCGATTGGGGACGAGCAGTACTTC.

This chain uses TRBV6-1 with TRBJ2-1; 10 bases match TRBD2. CDR1 and CDR2 (germline): MNHNS, SASEGT. V lost 3 bases and J lost 2; bases outside the gene matches: 4. This CDR3 is 16 amino acids long. The CDR3 DNA follows: TGTGCCAGCAGTGACACAGCGGGGGGGCCCTACAATGAGCAGTTCTTC. Protein: CASSDTAGGPYNEQFF.

This clone was counted between two and nine times. This rearrangement joins TRBV19 to TRBJ1-6; D not certain. Germline lookup yields CDR1 LNHDA and CDR2 SQIVND (reference sequence). The CDR3 totals 13 residues. Between the trimmed V and J ends, which lost 1 base and 7 bases, there was a span of 5 bases. The CDR3 DNA reads TGTGCCAGTAGTATAGTGGGGAATTCACCCCTCCACTTT. Encoded protein: CASSIVGNSPLHF.